Listed here are 2 T cell receptor beta chains from one sample, sequenced in a study of PD-1 blockade in classical Hodgkin lymphoma. All trial patients relapsed after autologous stem cell transplantation. CD4+ T cells were purified from thawed PBMCs by negative selection. Assay: immunoSEQ multiplex PCR; the TCRdb copy retains only in-frame clones and omits some. Of roughly 2,500 clones in the sample, 80% to 90% are singletons; the top ten hold about 1.4%. Sequenced here: CD4+ T cells from blood, sampled at baseline. Receptors were obtained from a human donor with classical Hodgkin lymphoma.

This chain connects TRBV11-3 to TRBJ1-3; TRBD1 might be the D (6 bases). V shed 5 bases and J shed 3 bases, with 8 bases lying between them. Germline-derived CDR1 and CDR2 are SGHNT and YENEEA. This CDR3 has 13 amino acids. DNA of the CDR3: TGTGCCAGCAGCATCAGGGGTGGAAACACCATATATTTT. Residues: CASSIRGGNTIYF.

V usage is TRBV10-1 and J usage is TRBJ1-2; no clear D. The CDR3 runs to 13 residues. The ends were cut back, 3 bases at V and 2 bases at J, with 7 bases in the middle. Per the germline V gene, CDR1 is WNHNN and CDR2 is SYGVQD (reference sequence). The CDR3 loop reads CASSDRRNYGYTF. CDR3 nucleotides: TGCGCCAGCAGTGACAGAAGGAACTATGGCTACACCTTC.